The present T cell receptor beta chain was sequenced within a study of T cells expressing NK-cell markers. cDNA encoding TCR beta was synthesized via 5'RACE template switching incorporating UMIs. For each CDR3 protein, TCRdb gives one entry from its re-call of the 5' RACE reads, without DNA. The specimen's table records a few hundred thousand distinct CDR3 sequences. The CDR3 loop spans 13 amino acids. In germline, CDR1 is DFQATT, CDR2 SNEGSKA (reference sequence). This chain uses TRBV20-1 with TRBJ2-7. Sequencing was performed on blood T cells: a sorted CD56 or NKG2C T cell subset, CD4+ or CD8+ T cells, or bulk PBMC T cells (not recorded which). This TCR came from a woman aged 50 to 65 in good health. Here the CDR3 reads CSAKRQSSYEQYF.